This paragraph reports one T cell receptor beta chain. Its target is unknown. The sorted Tregs were CD4+CD25+CD127-/low cells. Constant-region reverse primers amplified full-length variable regions, followed by semi-nested Nested Universal Primer A PCR. TCRdb reprocessed the 5' RACE reads with MiXCR, giving one entry per CDR3 protein. The repertoire consists of roughly 45,000 distinct CDR3 sequences, with less than 25% occurring once and the leading ten covering about 4.1%. The CDR3 has 15 residues. The V segment lost 2 bases and the J segment 4 bases; nucleotides outside the gene matches: 6. Study results and caveats: Tumor memory CD4+ T cell TCR gene usage clustered with blood and lymph node memory CD4+ cells and lymph node naive CD4+ cells. Tumor Tregs overlapped most with tumor, then blood, naive CD4+ cells. The larger cohort examined one V-J beta rearrangement, not whole repertoires.

Sample: Tregs sorted from blood. The chain couples TRBV12-3 or TRBV12-4 to TRBJ2-5, with 8 bases fitting TRBD2. The TCR sequence derives from a female donor with breast cancer. CDR3 nucleotides: TGTGCCAGCAGTTTATTAGGGACTAGGGGAGAGACCCAGTACTTC. Translation: CASSLLGTRGETQYF.